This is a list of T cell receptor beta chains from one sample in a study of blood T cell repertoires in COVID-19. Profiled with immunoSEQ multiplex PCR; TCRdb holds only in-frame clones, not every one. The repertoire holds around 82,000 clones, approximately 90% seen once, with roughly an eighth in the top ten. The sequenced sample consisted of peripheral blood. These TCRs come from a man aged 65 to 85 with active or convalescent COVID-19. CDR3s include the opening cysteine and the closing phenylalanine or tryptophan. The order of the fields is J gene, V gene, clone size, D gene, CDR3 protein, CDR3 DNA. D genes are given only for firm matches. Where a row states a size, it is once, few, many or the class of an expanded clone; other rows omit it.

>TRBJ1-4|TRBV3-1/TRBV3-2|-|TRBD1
CASSHQGAGEKLFF
TGTGCCAGCAGCCATCAGGGGGCGGGTGAAAAACTGTTTTTT
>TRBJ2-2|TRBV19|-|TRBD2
CASSLGLDWTGELFF
TGTGCCAGTAGCCTGGGACTAGATTGGACCGGGGAGCTGTTTTTT
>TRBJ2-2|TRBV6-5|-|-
CATVDRSNTGELFF
TGTGCCACCGTTGACAGATCGAACACCGGGGAGCTGTTTTTT
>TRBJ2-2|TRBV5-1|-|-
CASSGTVNTGELFF
TGCGCCAGCAGCGGAACAGTGAACACCGGGGAGCTGTTTTTT
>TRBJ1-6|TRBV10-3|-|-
CAISAPGENSPLHF
TGTGCCATCAGTGCCCCGGGGGAAAATTCACCCCTCCACTTT
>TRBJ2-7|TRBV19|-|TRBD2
CASSGAGANTYEQYF
TGTGCCAGTAGTGGAGCGGGGGCGAACACCTACGAGCAGTACTTC
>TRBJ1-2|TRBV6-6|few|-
CASSYSRGNYGYTF
TGTGCCAGCAGTTACTCGCGGGGGAACTATGGCTACACCTTC
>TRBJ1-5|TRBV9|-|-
CASSVDGLANQPQHF
TGTGCCAGCAGCGTAGATGGTCTGGCCAATCAGCCCCAGCATTTT
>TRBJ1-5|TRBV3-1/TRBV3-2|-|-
CASSPRRGEQPQHF
TGTGCCAGCAGCCCCCGGAGGGGCGAGCAGCCCCAGCATTTT
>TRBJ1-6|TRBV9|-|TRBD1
CASSVSGTVYSPLHF
TGTGCCAGCAGCGTTTCCGGGACAGTATATTCACCCCTCCACTTT
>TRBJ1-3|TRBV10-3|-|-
CAISESTSSGNTIYF
TGTGCCATCAGTGAGTCTACGAGCTCTGGAAACACCATATATTTT
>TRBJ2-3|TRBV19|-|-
CASSVMEGRLTDTQYF
TGTGCCAGTAGTGTAATGGAGGGACGGCTCACAGATACGCAGTATTTT
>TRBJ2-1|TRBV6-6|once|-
CASRPPQQASYNEQFF
TGTGCCAGCAGACCTCCCCAACAGGCCTCCTACAATGAGCAGTTCTTC
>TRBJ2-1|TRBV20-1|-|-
CSASQRGPNEQFF
TGCAGTGCAAGTCAGAGAGGTCCCAATGAGCAGTTCTTC
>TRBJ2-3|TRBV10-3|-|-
CAISEWEGVAQYF
TGTGCCATCAGTGAATGGGAGGGGGTGGCGCAGTATTTT
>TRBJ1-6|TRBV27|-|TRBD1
CASGFRGSGNSPLHF
TGTGCCAGCGGCTTCAGGGGGAGCGGCAATTCACCCCTCCACTTT
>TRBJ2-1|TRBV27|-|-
CASADGKTYNEQFF
TGTGCCAGCGCGGACGGGAAAACCTACAATGAGCAGTTCTTC
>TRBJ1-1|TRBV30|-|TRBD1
CAWRFGTGAFF
TGTGCCTGGAGGTTCGGGACAGGAGCTTTCTTT
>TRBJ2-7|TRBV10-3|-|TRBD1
CAIRSGTGDEQYF
TGTGCCATCAGGTCCGGGACAGGGGACGAGCAGTACTTC
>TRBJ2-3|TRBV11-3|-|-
CASSLGSGSTDTQYF
TGTGCCAGCAGCTTAGGTTCAGGGAGCACAGATACGCAGTATTTT
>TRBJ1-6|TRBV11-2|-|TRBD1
CASSFGTGNSPLHF
TGTGCCAGCAGCTTCGGGACAGGGAATTCACCCCTCCACTTT
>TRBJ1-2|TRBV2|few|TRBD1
CANGQAKGNYGYTF
TGTGCCAACGGACAGGCCAAAGGGAACTATGGCTACACCTTC
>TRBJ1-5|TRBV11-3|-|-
CASLDEYRHNQPQHF
TGTGCCAGCCTTGACGAATATCGACACAATCAGCCCCAGCATTTT
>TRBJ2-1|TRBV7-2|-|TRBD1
CASSSGQTYNEQFF
TGTGCCAGCAGCTCGGGACAGACCTACAATGAGCAGTTCTTC